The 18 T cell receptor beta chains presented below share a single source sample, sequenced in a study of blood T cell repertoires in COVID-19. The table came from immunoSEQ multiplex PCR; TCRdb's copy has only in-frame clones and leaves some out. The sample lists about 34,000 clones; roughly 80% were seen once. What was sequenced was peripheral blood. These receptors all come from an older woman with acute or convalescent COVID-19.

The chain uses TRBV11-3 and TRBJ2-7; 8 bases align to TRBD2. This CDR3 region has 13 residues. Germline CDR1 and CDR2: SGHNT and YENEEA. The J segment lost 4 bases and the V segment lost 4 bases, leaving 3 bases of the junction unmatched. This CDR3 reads CASSSSGGYEQYF. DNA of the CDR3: TGTGCCAGCAGCTCCTCGGGAGGGTACGAGCAGTACTTC.

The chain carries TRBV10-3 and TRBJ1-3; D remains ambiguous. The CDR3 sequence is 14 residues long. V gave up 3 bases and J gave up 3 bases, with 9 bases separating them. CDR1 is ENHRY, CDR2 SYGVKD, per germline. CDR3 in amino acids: CAISDRGLGNTIYF. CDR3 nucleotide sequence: TGTGCCATCAGTGACCGGGGTCTTGGAAACACCATATATTTT.

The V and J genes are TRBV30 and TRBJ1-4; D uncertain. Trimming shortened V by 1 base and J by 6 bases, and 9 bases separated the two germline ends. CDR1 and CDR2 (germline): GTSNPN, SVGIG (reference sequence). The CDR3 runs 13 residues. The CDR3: CAWSGALDEKLFF. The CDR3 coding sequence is TGTGCCTGGAGTGGAGCCCTGGATGAAAAACTGTTTTTT.

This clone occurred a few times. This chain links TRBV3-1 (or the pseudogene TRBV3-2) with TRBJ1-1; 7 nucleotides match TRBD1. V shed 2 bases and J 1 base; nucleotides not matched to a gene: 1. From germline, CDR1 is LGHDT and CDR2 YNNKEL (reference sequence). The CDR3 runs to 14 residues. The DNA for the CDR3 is TGTGCCAGCAGCCAATGGGACAGGAACACTGAAGCTTTCTTT. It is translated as CASSQWDRNTEAFF.

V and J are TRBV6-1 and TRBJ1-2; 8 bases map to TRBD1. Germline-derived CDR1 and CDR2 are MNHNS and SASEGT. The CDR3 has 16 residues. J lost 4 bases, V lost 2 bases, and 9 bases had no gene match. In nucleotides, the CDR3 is TGTGCCAGCAGTGAACATGGGGCCACAGGGGGCTATGGCTACACCTTC. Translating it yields CASSEHGATGGYGYTF.

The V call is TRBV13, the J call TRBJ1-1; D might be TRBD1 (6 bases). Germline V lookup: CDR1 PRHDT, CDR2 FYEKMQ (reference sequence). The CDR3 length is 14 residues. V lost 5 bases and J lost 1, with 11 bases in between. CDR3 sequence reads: CASSPLQGNTEAFF. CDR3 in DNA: TGTGCCAGCAGCCCTTTACAGGGGAACACTGAAGCTTTCTTT.

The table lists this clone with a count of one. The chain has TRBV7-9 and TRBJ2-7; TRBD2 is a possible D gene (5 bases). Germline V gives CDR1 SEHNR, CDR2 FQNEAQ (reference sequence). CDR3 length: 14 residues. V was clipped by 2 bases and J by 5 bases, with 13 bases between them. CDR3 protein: CASSLSIRGNEQYF. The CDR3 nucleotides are TGTGCCAGCAGCTTAAGCATCCGGGGAAACGAGCAGTACTTC. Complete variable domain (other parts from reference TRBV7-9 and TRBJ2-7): DTGVSQNPRHKITKRGQNVTFRCDPISEHNRLYWYRQTLGQGPEFLTYFQNEAQLEKSRLLSDRFSAERPKGSFSTLEIQRTEQGDSAMYLCASSLSIRGNEQYFGPGTRLTVT.

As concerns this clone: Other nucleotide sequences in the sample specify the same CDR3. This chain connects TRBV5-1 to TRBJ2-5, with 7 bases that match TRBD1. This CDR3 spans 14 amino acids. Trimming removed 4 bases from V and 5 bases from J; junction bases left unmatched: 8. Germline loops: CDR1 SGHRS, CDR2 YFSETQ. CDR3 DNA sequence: TGCGCCAGCAGCACCAGGACAGGCCGCGAGACCCAGTACTTC. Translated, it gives CASSTRTGRETQYF.

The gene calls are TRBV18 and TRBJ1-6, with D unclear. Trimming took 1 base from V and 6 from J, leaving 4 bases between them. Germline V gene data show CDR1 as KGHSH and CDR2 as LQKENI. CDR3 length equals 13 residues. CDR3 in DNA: TGTGCCAGCTCACCACGGAGTAATTCACCCCTCCACTTT. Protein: CASSPRSNSPLHF.

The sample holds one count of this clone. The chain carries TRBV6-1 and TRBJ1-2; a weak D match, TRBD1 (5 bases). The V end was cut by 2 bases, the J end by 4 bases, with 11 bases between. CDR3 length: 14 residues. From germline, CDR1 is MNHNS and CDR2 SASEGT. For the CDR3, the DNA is TGTGCCAGCAGTGAACCGGGACTTCCCTATGGCTACACCTTC. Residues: CASSEPGLPYGYTF.

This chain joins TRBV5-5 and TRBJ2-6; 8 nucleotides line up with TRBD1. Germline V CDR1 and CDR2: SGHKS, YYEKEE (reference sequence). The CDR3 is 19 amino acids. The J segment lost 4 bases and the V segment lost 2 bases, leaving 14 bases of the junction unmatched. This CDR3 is CASSFIPGGSLGGANVLTF. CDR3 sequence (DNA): TGTGCCAGCAGCTTTATCCCAGGGGGCTCGTTAGGAGGGGCCAACGTCCTGACTTTC.

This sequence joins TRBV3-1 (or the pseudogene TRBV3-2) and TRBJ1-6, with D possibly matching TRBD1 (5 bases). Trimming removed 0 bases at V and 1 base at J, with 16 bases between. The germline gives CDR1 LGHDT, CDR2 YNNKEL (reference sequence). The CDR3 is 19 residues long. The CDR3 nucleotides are TGTGCCAGCAGCCAAGATCTGGCAGGGATGGGATCCTATAATTCACCCCTCCACTTT. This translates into CASSQDLAGMGSYNSPLHF.

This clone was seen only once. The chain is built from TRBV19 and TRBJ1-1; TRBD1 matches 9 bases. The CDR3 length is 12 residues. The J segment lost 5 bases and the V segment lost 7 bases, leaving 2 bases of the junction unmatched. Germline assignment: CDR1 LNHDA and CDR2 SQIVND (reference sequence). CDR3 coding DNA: TGTGCCAGTAATGGACAGGGGACTGAAGCTTTCTTT. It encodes CASNGQGTEAFF.

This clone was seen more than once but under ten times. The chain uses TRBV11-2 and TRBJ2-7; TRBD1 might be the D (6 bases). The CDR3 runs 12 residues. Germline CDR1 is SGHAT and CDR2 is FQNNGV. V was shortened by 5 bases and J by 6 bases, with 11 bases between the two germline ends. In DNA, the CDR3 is TGTGCCAGCAGCCTCACAGGGATCGAGCAGTACTTC. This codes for CASSLTGIEQYF.

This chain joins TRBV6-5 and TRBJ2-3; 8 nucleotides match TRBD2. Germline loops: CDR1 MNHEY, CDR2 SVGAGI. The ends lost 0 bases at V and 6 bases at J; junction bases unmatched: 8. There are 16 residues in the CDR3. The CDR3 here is CASSYSSGGTGDTQYF. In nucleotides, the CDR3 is TGTGCCAGCAGTTACTCGAGCGGGGGCACTGGGGATACGCAGTATTTT.

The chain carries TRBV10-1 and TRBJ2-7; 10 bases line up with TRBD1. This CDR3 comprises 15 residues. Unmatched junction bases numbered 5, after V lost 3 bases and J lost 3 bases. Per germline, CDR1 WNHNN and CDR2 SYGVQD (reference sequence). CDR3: CASSDPGTGVYEQYF. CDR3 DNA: TGCGCCAGCAGTGATCCCGGGACAGGGGTCTACGAGCAGTACTTC.

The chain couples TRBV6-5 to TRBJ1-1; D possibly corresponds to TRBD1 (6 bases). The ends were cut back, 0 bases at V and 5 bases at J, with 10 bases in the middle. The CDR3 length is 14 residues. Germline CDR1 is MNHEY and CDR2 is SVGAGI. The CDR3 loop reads CASSYSYRETEAFF. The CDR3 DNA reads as TGTGCCAGCAGTTACTCGTACAGGGAAACTGAAGCTTTCTTT.

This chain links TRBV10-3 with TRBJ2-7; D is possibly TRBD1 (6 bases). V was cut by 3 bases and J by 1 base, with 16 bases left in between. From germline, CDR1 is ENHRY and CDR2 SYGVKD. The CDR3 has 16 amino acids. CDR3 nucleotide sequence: TGTGCCATCAGTGATCGTGACAGGAACCCATCCTACGAGCAGTACTTC. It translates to CAISDRDRNPSYEQYF.